This record concerns one TCR beta chain sequence. Its antigen is not identified. V gave up 4 bases and J gave up 0 bases, with 16 bases separating them. This CDR3 contains 18 residues. CDR1 and CDR2 from the germline V gene are SEHNR and FQNEAQ (reference sequence). These data originate in a study of T cell responses to AZD1222 COVID-19 vaccine. Findings and limits, study-wide: The study sampled repertoires only after the peak T cell response.

Method: immunoSEQ multiplex PCR; TCRdb's copy keeps in-frame clones and lacks some. The sample includes about 160,000 clones, about nine tenths seen only once; the top ten take under 2.5%. The chain carries TRBV7-9 and TRBJ1-6; D perhaps matches TRBD1 (5 bases). The receptor was derived from an adult in good health. Sequenced here: peripheral blood, sampled on day 0 of AZD1222 vaccination. Written as DNA, the CDR3 is TGTGCCAGCAGCTCCCCCAGGGACGGCAGCTCCTATAATTCACCCCTCCACTTT. It encodes CASSSPRDGSSYNSPLHF.